This T cell receptor (beta chain) was profiled in a study of cytotoxic CD8 clonotypes in ibrutinib-treated CLL. Produced via immunoSEQ multiplex PCR; TCRdb's table is partial and in-frame only. Found here are 330,000 or so clones, roughly 71% of them singletons; the top ten hold roughly 6%. CDR1 and CDR2 (germline): MDHEN, SYDVKM. V was clipped by 9 bases and J by 4 bases; unmatched bases: 8. CDR3 length: 13 amino acids. The sequence came from a human donor with chronic lymphocytic leukemia. The chain links TRBV28 to TRBJ1-2; 7 nucleotides line up with TRBD1. Sequences were derived from PBMCs, sampled after 36 months of ibrutinib treatment. DNA of the CDR3: TGTGCCAGTAGTACAGGGGCCGGCTATGGCTACACCTTC. Protein product: CASSTGAGYGYTF.